These 18 T cell receptor beta chains share one sample of origin, sequenced in a study of control samples from healthy donors and cancer patients. This table comes from immunoSEQ multiplex PCR, and its TCRdb copy is limited to in-frame clones, with some not included. The data hold 85,000 to 95,000 clones, with roughly 86% observed a single time. The sequencing sample was made of blood. The receptors here all came from a woman aged 55-69 years in good health.

DNA for the CDR3: TGTGCCAGCAGCTCGGGACAGGACATGAACACTGAAGCTTTCTTT. It codes for CASSSGQDMNTEAFF. The chain combines TRBV7-2 with TRBJ1-1, with 8 bases fitting TRBD1. Per germline, CDR1 SGHTA and CDR2 FQGNSA. This CDR3 has 15 residues. The trim removed 4 bases at V and 0 bases at J, leaving 4 bases unmatched.

The genes are TRBV27 and TRBJ2-1; 7 positions match TRBD2. The germline gives CDR1 MNHEY, CDR2 SMNVEV (reference sequence). V lost 3 bases, J lost 9 bases, and 14 bases stayed unmatched. The CDR3 totals 16 residues. The CDR3 region is CASSLRSGSLQREQFF. In DNA, the CDR3 is TGTGCCAGCAGTTTGCGTAGCGGGTCTCTACAACGTGAGCAGTTCTTC.

This chain joins TRBV5-1 and TRBJ1-1; D is uncertain. This CDR3 is 18 amino acids long. Between the trimmed V and J ends, which lost 0 bases and 1 base, there was a span of 19 bases. Germline loops: CDR1 SGHRS, CDR2 YFSETQ. This CDR3 is CASSLVPPSAQKNTEAFF. CDR3 sequence (DNA): TGCGCCAGCAGCTTGGTTCCCCCCTCTGCCCAGAAGAACACTGAAGCTTTCTTT.

The chain carries TRBV9 and TRBJ1-6; D uncertain. CDR3 length: 14 amino acids. CDR1 is SGDLS and CDR2 is YYNGEE in the germline V gene. Trimming took 0 bases from V and 7 from J, leaving 8 bases between them. CDR3 loop: CASSVGPKNSPLHF. Here the CDR3 DNA reads TGTGCCAGCAGCGTAGGTCCCAAGAATTCACCCCTCCACTTT. The complete variable domain, with remaining parts taken from reference TRBV9 and TRBJ1-6, reads DSGVTQTPKHLITATGQRVTLRCSPRSGDLSVYWYQQSLDQGLQFLIQYYNGEERAKGNILERFSAQQFPDLHSELNLSSLELGDSALYFCASSVGPKNSPLHFGNGTRLTVT.

The rearrangement uses TRBV7-2 and TRBJ1-2; maybe TRBD1 (6 bases). The V and J ends lost 5 bases and 5 bases respectively, with 18 bases between them. Per germline, CDR1 SGHTA and CDR2 FQGNSA. The CDR3 consists of 15 residues. CDR3 sequence: CASSLAAGVQYGYTF. Here the CDR3 DNA reads TGTGCCAGCAGCCTGGCCGCAGGGGTTCAATATGGCTACACCTTC.

The rearrangement links TRBV10-2 to TRBJ1-1; D gene ambiguous. This CDR3 has 14 residues. V lost 2 bases and J 11 bases, leaving 18 bases between the germline ends. Germline assignment: CDR1 WSHSY and CDR2 SAAADI. The CDR3 DNA follows: TGCGCCAGCAGTGAGCCTGAAGCGAGCCTGAAGGCTTTCTTT. The encoded protein is CASSEPEASLKAFF.

The chain recombines TRBV24-1 with TRBJ2-2; the D is unclear. V was cut by 9 bases and J by 7 bases, with 8 bases left in between. This CDR3 is 11 amino acids long. Germline V CDR1 and CDR2: KGHDR, SFDVKD. CDR3 sequence reads: CATAWGGELFF. CDR3 bases: TGTGCCACCGCGTGGGGCGGGGAGCTGTTTTTT.

The chain has TRBV2 and TRBJ2-1; tentatively, D is TRBD2 (7 bases). The germline V gene encodes CDR1 SNHLY and CDR2 FYNNEI. The length of the CDR3 is 13 residues. V dropped 8 bases and J dropped 6 bases, with 14 bases sitting between them. The CDR3 loop reads CASLGGPGNEQFF. In DNA, the CDR3 is TGTGCCAGCCTGGGGGGGCCAGGCAATGAGCAGTTCTTC.

The chain links TRBV2 to TRBJ1-2, with TRBD1 as a possible D gene (5 bases). V was pared by 2 bases and J by 4 bases, with 14 bases between. In germline, CDR1 is SNHLY, CDR2 FYNNEI. This CDR3 is built from 15 residues. The CDR3 sequence is CASSEFGTVVYGYTF. The CDR3 nucleotides are TGTGCCAGCAGTGAATTCGGGACCGTAGTCTATGGCTACACCTTC.

This clone has more than one count but fewer than ten. The chain links TRBV4-3 to TRBJ2-1; D possibly uses TRBD1 or TRBD2 (5 bases each). Germline-derived CDR1 and CDR2 are LGHNA and YSLEER. Trimming cost V 4 bases and J 12 bases, with 13 bases left between them. The CDR3 totals 12 residues. The chain's CDR3 is CASSREGLVQFF. The CDR3 coding sequence is TGCGCCAGCAGCCGAGAGGGGTTGGTGCAGTTCTTC.

J is TRBJ1-4 and V is TRBV28; 7 nucleotides align to TRBD1. Germline V lookup: CDR1 MDHEN, CDR2 SYDVKM. The V and J ends lost 3 bases and 13 bases, in that order; junction bases with no gene match: 8. This CDR3 region has 13 residues. The CDR3 DNA sequence: TGTGCCAGCAGTTTGCGACAGGGAAACGGACTGTTTTTT. Protein product: CASSLRQGNGLFF.

The CDR3 sequence is CASSVRGGGNEQFF. CDR3 sequence (DNA): TGTGCCAGCAGTGTCCGCGGGGGGGGCAATGAGCAGTTCTTC. The genes are TRBV6-4 and TRBJ2-1, with 9 nucleotides matching TRBD2. This CDR3 contains 14 residues. The germline V gene encodes CDR1 MRHNA and CDR2 SNTAGT. Trimming at V came to 4 bases and at J to 6 bases, leaving 4 bases not matched to a gene.

This chain uses TRBV28 with TRBJ1-4, with 9 bases aligning to TRBD1. With 5 bases clipped from V and 7 bases from J, the junction kept 5 bases outside the gene matches. CDR1 and CDR2 (germline): MDHEN, SYDVKM. The CDR3 has 14 residues. The CDR3 region is CASSPGQGPEKLFF. In nucleotides, the CDR3 is TGTGCCAGCAGTCCGGGACAGGGTCCTGAAAAACTGTTTTTT.

The chain has TRBV5-6 and TRBJ1-1, with D tentatively TRBD1 (5 bases). The ends were cut back, 2 bases at V and 5 bases at J, with 13 bases in the middle. The CDR3 extends over 14 amino acids. The germline V gene has CDR1 SGHDT and CDR2 YYEEEE. The CDR3 DNA sequence: TGTGCCAGCAGCTTTTGGGGCGGGGAAACTGAAGCTTTCTTT. This translates into CASSFWGGETEAFF.

This sequence joins TRBV5-1 and TRBJ2-7; D uncertain. From germline, CDR1 is SGHRS and CDR2 YFSETQ. CDR3 length: 13 amino acids. Trimming cost V 0 bases and J 1 base, with 5 bases left between them. The CDR3: CASSLGSSYEQYF. As DNA, the CDR3 is TGCGCCAGCAGCTTGGGATCTTCCTACGAGCAGTACTTC.

This sequence joins TRBV7-5 and TRBJ2-1; the D call in the table, TRBD2, was not verified against the DNA. TRBV7-5 is termed a pseudogene. The CDR3 is made up of 17 amino acids. The CDR3 region has the DNA TGTGCCAGAAGCTTAGTGTGGCGGATATGCTCCTACAATGAGCAGTTCTTC. It translates to CARSLVWRICSYNEQFF.

This rearrangement joins TRBV9 to TRBJ1-3; TRBD1 agrees at 9 bases. This CDR3 has 16 residues. The V segment lost 5 bases and the J segment 2 bases; nucleotides outside the gene matches: 8. Germline assignment: CDR1 SGDLS and CDR2 YYNGEE. CDR3: CASSFRDRVPGNTIYF. In DNA form, the CDR3 reads TGTGCCAGCAGTTTCCGGGACAGGGTTCCTGGAAACACCATATATTTT.

The chain employs TRBV2 and TRBJ2-5, with 9 bases that match TRBD2. Unmatched junction bases numbered 9, after V lost 0 bases and J lost 4 bases. CDR3 length equals 17 residues. CDR1 is SNHLY, CDR2 FYNNEI, per germline. The CDR3 DNA sequence: TGTGCCAGCAGTGAAGCGCTGGGCGGGAGGGCCGGAGAGACCCAGTACTTC. As protein: CASSEALGGRAGETQYF. The entire variable domain, with the rest obtained from reference TRBV2 and TRBJ2-5, is as follows: EPEVTQTPSHQVTQMGQEVILRCVPISNHLYFYWYRQILGQKVEFLVSFYNNEISEKSEIFDDQFSVERPDGSNFTLKIRSTKLEDSAMYFCASSEALGGRAGETQYFGPGTRLLVL.